The clone carrying this TCR beta chain was recorded once. Its specificity is not known. These data come from a study of response to subunit inactivated influenza vaccine. Germline V gene sequence: CDR1 SGHRS, CDR2 YFSETQ. After removal of 1 base from V and 0 bases from J, the junction contained 6 bases not matched to a gene. CDR3 size: 18 residues. Study-level points and caveats: It was the authors' suggestion that each seasonal influenza vaccination recruits few new T cells.

TCRdb reprocessed the RT-PCR reads with MiXCR, giving one entry per CDR3 protein. The data hold approximately 730,000 distinct CDR3 sequences, with around 14% observed a single time. This receptor was identified in a man aged 45-60 years who received an inactivated influenza vaccine. Material: PBMCs from blood, obtained approximately 15 days before vaccination. The chain carries TRBV5-1 and TRBJ2-1, with TRBD2 identical over 11 bases. CDR3 region: CASSLLLAGASSYNEQFF. The CDR3 coding sequence is TGCGCCAGCAGCTTGTTACTAGCGGGAGCAAGCTCCTACAATGAGCAGTTCTTC.